A selection of T cell receptor beta chains follows, all from one sample in a study of T-cell reconstitution after alpha-beta-depleted transplantation in children. TCRdb processed the PCR reads anew with MiXCR; each CDR3 protein has one entry. The sample contains 250,000 to 300,000 distinct CDR3 sequences, just over 7.5% of which appear only once. Sequences were derived from peripheral blood, sampled 360 days after TCRalphabeta/CD19-depleted stem cell transplant. These TCRs come from a female patient aged 2-10 years who had a stem cell transplant for Fanconi anemia, so the T cells may come from the graft donor. Each CDR3 is given with its conserved first and last residue. The D gene is left open where the match is weak. Size values are once, few and many counts, or a class for expanded clones, and some rows have none.

TGTGCCACTCGGGACAGGGGGCGAGAGACCCAGTACTTC	CATRDRGRETQYF	many	TRBD1	TRBV28	TRBJ2-5
TGCGCCAGCAGCCAATGGGGCAGAACCTACGAGCAGTACTTC	CASSQWGRTYEQYF	NA	NA	TRBV4-1	TRBJ2-7
TGTGCGAGTATCGGAGCGGGGGGATACAATGAGCAGTTCTTC	CASIGAGGYNEQFF	many	TRBD2	TRBV19	TRBJ2-1
TGTGCCAGCAGTTTCCGTATCAGAAACATTCAGTACTTC	CASSFRIRNIQYF	few	NA	TRBV27	TRBJ2-4
TGTGCCAGCAGTTCCGGACTCCAGAACACTGAAGCTTTCTTT	CASSSGLQNTEAFF	many	NA	TRBV6-5	TRBJ1-1
TGTGCCACCAGCTTGGGGGGCCGCTCCTACGAGCAGTACTTC	CATSLGGRSYEQYF	few	NA	TRBV15	TRBJ2-7
TGTGCCAGCAGCTTGGAACTAGCGGGGTACGGGGAGCTGTTTTTT	CASSLELAGYGELFF	many	TRBD2	TRBV5-6	TRBJ2-2
TGTGCCAGCAGCGTAGCCCCCAGACCCCTTAACAATGAGCAGTTCTTC	CASSVAPRPLNNEQFF	many	NA	TRBV9	TRBJ2-1
TGTGCCAGCAGCCCCCAGGGAGCGGGGGGCTACAATGAGCAGTTCTTC	CASSPQGAGGYNEQFF	many	TRBD2	TRBV7-8	TRBJ2-1
TGTGCCAGCGGCGCCGGAGGGAAATGGGGAGTTTTCTTT	CASGAGGKWGVFF	NA	NA	TRBV12-3/TRBV12-4	TRBJ1-1
TGTGCCAGCAGCGTAGGCAGTTCCGGTGGGAACACTGAAGCTTTCTTT	CASSVGSSGGNTEAFF	many	NA	TRBV9	TRBJ1-1
TGCAGTGCTAGAGTGGGCATCCCTTACGAGCAGTACTTC	CSARVGIPYEQYF	many	NA	TRBV20-1	TRBJ2-7
TGCGCCAGCAGCCCCCGCACAGATACGCAGTATTTT	CASSPRTDTQYF	many	NA	TRBV18	TRBJ2-3
TGCAGTGCTAGACAGGGATGGACCCAGTACTTC	CSARQGWTQYF	few	NA	TRBV20-1	TRBJ2-5
TGTGCCAGCAGCATTAAATACGAGCAGTACTTC	CASSIKYEQYF	many	NA	TRBV12-3/TRBV12-4	TRBJ2-7
TGTGCCAGCACCGAAACGACAGGGTTTAGCACAGATACGCAGTATTTT	CASTETTGFSTDTQYF	many	TRBD1	TRBV2	TRBJ2-3
TGTGCCAGCAGTGAGTCATGGGGGACCCAGTACTTC	CASSESWGTQYF	many	NA	TRBV25-1	TRBJ2-5
TGTGCCAGCAGACGTCACGGGGAACAGGGGTATGGCTACACCTTC	CASRRHGEQGYGYTF	NA	TRBD1	TRBV6-1	TRBJ1-2
TGCGCCAGCAGGAAAACTAGCGGGGGGGACAGCAATGAGCAGTTCTTC	CASRKTSGGDSNEQFF	many	TRBD2	TRBV5-1	TRBJ2-1
TGTGCCAGCCGGGAGATGAGCACAGATACGCAGTATTTT	CASREMSTDTQYF	many	NA	TRBV28	TRBJ2-3
TGTGCCAGCAGTGAATTGACTGGGACCGAGCAGTTCTTC	CASSELTGTEQFF	many	NA	TRBV28	TRBJ2-1
TGTGCTCCGGGGGGCGATTCGAACACCGGGGAGCTGTTTTTT	CAPGGDSNTGELFF	many	NA	TRBV7-9	TRBJ2-2
TGTGCCAGCAGTTTAGGACTTTCTAACACTGAAGCTTTCTTT	CASSLGLSNTEAFF	many	NA	TRBV12-3/TRBV12-4	TRBJ1-1
TGCGCCAGCAGCTTGGCCTCGCGGACAACAGATACGCAGTATTTT	CASSLASRTTDTQYF	NA	NA	TRBV5-1	TRBJ2-3
TGCAGTGCCTACGACAGGGGCAACGAGCAGTACTTC	CSAYDRGNEQYF	many	TRBD1	TRBV20-1	TRBJ2-7
TGCAGTGCAGAGGACCCGCGCTACGAGCAGTACTTC	CSAEDPRYEQYF	many	NA	TRBV20-1	TRBJ2-7
TGTGCCAGCAGTCAACAGGGGGTATCCTACAATGAGCAGTTCTTC	CASSQQGVSYNEQFF	few	TRBD1	TRBV2	TRBJ2-1
TGTGCCAGCGGGTGGTTCCACGAGCAGTACTTC	CASGWFHEQYF	few	NA	TRBV28	TRBJ2-7
TGTGCCAGCAGCCAAGTAGCGGGAGACGGCTGGGAGCAGTACTGGCAGCAGTACTTC	CASSQVAGDGWEQYWQQYF	few	TRBD2	TRBV3-1	TRBJ2-7
TGTGCCAGCAGCTCCCATAGCGGGTCGAACACCGGGGAGCTGTTTTTT	CASSSHSGSNTGELFF	few	TRBD2	TRBV7-9	TRBJ2-2
TGTGCCAGCAGCCAAACGGGGGGACATAACTACGAGCAGTACTTC	CASSQTGGHNYEQYF	few	NA	TRBV28	TRBJ2-7
TGTGCCAGCAGTGAACTAGCGGGGATGGGGGAGCAGTACTTC	CASSELAGMGEQYF	many	TRBD2	TRBV2	TRBJ2-7
TGCAGCGTTGGGGTCGGGGACTACACTGAAGCTTTCTTT	CSVGVGDYTEAFF	many	NA	TRBV29-1	TRBJ1-1
TGCGCCAGCAGCAGGAGCGGGAGACCCGGGTCCTACAATGAGCAGTTCTTC	CASSRSGRPGSYNEQFF	many	TRBD2	TRBV5-1	TRBJ2-1
TGCGCCAGCAGCCGGGAGACGCTCACTAGCACAGATACGCAGTATTTT	CASSRETLTSTDTQYF	many	NA	TRBV4-3	TRBJ2-3
TGTGCCAGCAGCTCCTCGGGGTTCAGGGGCCCTGGAAACACCATATATTTT	CASSSSGFRGPGNTIYF	few	NA	TRBV7-2	TRBJ1-3
TGCAGCGTTGAGAAGGGGGCGGTTGAAGCTTTCTTT	CSVEKGAVEAFF	many	TRBD1	TRBV29-1	TRBJ1-1
TGTGCCAGCAGGCCTCATGGACTAGCGGGGGCCTACCAAGAGACCCAGTACTTC	CASRPHGLAGAYQETQYF	many	TRBD2	TRBV6-2/TRBV6-3	TRBJ2-5
TGTGCCAGCAGTCCGATTGGGGGTGGCACTGAAGCTTTCTTT	CASSPIGGGTEAFF	NA	NA	TRBV7-6	TRBJ1-1
TGTGCCAGCAGCCAAGATTTAGCGGGGCTCTACGAGCAGTACTTC	CASSQDLAGLYEQYF	many	TRBD2	TRBV4-2	TRBJ2-7
TGTGCCAGCAGGAAAATGGGGGAGAGACAAGAGACCCAGTACTTC	CASRKMGERQETQYF	many	NA	TRBV2	TRBJ2-5
TGTGCCAGCAGCGTAGGGGGACAGGGATTAGGCACTGAAGCTTTCTTT	CASSVGGQGLGTEAFF	NA	TRBD1	TRBV9	TRBJ1-1
TGTGCCAGCAGTTTCTTGACCCAGGGGGTGGGAAACACCATATATTTT	CASSFLTQGVGNTIYF	NA	TRBD1	TRBV28	TRBJ1-3
TGCAGTGCTAGAGGTCGGGGGGCTGTCAATGAGCAGTTCTTC	CSARGRGAVNEQFF	many	NA	TRBV20-1	TRBJ2-1
TGTGCCAGCTGCTTCATCCGTGGCACTGAAGCTTTCTTT	CASCFIRGTEAFF	few	NA	TRBV6-2/TRBV6-3	TRBJ1-1
TGTGCCAGCAGCCATAGCGGGGGGGCGACAGATACGCAGTATTTT	CASSHSGGATDTQYF	few	TRBD2	TRBV7-3	TRBJ2-3
TGCAGTGCCCCCCGTGTTGGGGGGCCAAAGGCTGAAGCTTTCTTT	CSAPRVGGPKAEAFF	many	NA	TRBV20-1	TRBJ1-1
TGTGCCAGCAGCCAAATGGGCAGGGGACTCCAAGAGACCCAGTACTTC	CASSQMGRGLQETQYF	NA	NA	TRBV14	TRBJ2-5
TGCGCCAGCAGCCAAGAGAAGAAGGGACTTATCTCTGGGGCCAACGTCCTGACTTTC	CASSQEKKGLISGANVLTF	few	NA	TRBV4-3	TRBJ2-6
TGTGCCCTCAGTCGATCAAAGGGGGGGCGGGTGTCCTACAATGAGCAGTTCTTC	CALSRSKGGRVSYNEQFF	once	NA	TRBV12-3/TRBV12-4	TRBJ2-1
TGTGCCAGCAGCTTATACTGGAGCGGCTCTGGGGCCAACGTCCTGACTTTC	CASSLYWSGSGANVLTF	few	NA	TRBV7-3	TRBJ2-6
TGTGCCAGCAGATCCACTCGGACTAGCGGGGGGGCCAACACCGGGGAGCTGTTTTTT	CASRSTRTSGGANTGELFF	NA	TRBD2	TRBV7-3	TRBJ2-2
TGTGCCAGCAGCCGGCTACAGGGGTATGAGCAGTTCTTC	CASSRLQGYEQFF	few	TRBD1	TRBV4-2	TRBJ2-1